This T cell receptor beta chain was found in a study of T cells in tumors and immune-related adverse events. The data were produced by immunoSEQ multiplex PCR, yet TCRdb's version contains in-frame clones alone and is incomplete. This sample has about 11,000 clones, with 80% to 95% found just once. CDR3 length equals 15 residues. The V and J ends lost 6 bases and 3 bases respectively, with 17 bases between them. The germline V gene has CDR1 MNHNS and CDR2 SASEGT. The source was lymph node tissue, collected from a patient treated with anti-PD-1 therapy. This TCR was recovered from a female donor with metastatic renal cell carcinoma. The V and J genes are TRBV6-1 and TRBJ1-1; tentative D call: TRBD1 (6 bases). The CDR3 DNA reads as TGTGCCAGCAGAAGAGTATCGGGGGGGCACACTGAAGCTTTCTTT. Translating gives CASRRVSGGHTEAFF.